Listed below are T cell receptor beta chains from one sample, sequenced in a study of T cells after yellow fever vaccination. TCRdb re-analysed the 5' RACE reads in MiXCR, keeping a single row per CDR3 protein. The sample yields approximately 510,000 distinct CDR3 sequences, 20% to 25% seen once. The material sequenced was PBMCs, taken roughly 20 days after the first yellow fever vaccination. The origin of the receptors is a man aged 18 to 29 who received the YFV17D yellow fever vaccine. Each CDR3 is given without its conserved first and last residue. The D gene is left open where the match is weak.

d_call j_call v_call cdr3_aa
NA TRBJ2-5 TRBV20-1 SARVRTSIETQY
TRBD1 TRBJ1-5 TRBV28 ASSPDRVDQPQH
NA TRBJ2-5 TRBV5-6 ASSFRTSQETQY
NA TRBJ2-2 TRBV4-3 ASSQETGRPGELF
NA TRBJ1-4 TRBV10-3 AISDVRGPNEKLF
TRBD1 TRBJ2-5 TRBV7-9 ASSLLGDRLQETQY
NA TRBJ2-2 TRBV3-1 ASSGGITGELF
NA TRBJ1-3 TRBV15 ATSRDRPGGNTIY
TRBD2 TRBJ2-3 TRBV5-8 ASTSGQGGPPDTQY
NA TRBJ2-5 TRBV9 ASSVAEQYQETQY
NA TRBJ1-1 TRBV5-6 ASSDGGGNTEAF
NA TRBJ2-5 TRBV9 ASSVGPTQIETQY
TRBD2 TRBJ2-3 TRBV7-2 ASSPGLDRRDTQY
NA TRBJ1-2 TRBV19 ASRGQLNYGYT
TRBD1 TRBJ1-1 TRBV5-5 ASSLVRGHPEAF
NA TRBJ2-7 TRBV11-1 ASSFPGISYEQY
NA TRBJ1-6 TRBV10-3 AIGQNYNSPLH
NA TRBJ1-5 TRBV4-3 ASSPGSGRGQPQH
NA TRBJ1-1 TRBV6-2/TRBV6-3 ASTYPADEAF
TRBD2 TRBJ2-7 TRBV5-4 ASSNGGGTSIGQY
NA TRBJ1-6 TRBV10-3 ASNSGSQNSPLH
NA TRBJ1-2 TRBV27 ASQGAGDGYT
NA TRBJ2-4 TRBV9 ASSAGGNKNIQY
TRBD1 TRBJ1-2 TRBV4-1 ASSRTGDGYT
NA TRBJ1-4 TRBV5-1 ASSLTGENEKLF
TRBD1 TRBJ1-2 TRBV29-1 SVEDHRGVDGYT
NA TRBJ1-1 TRBV7-9 ASSLGGDRAF
NA TRBJ2-7 TRBV5-6 ASSPSTVEQY